The 31 T cell receptor beta chains listed next were all sequenced from one sample in a study of T cell clones after liver transplantation. Using immunoSEQ multiplex PCR, the repertoire was profiled, and TCRdb retains in-frame clones only, with some absent. Of 65,000 to 80,000 clones listed, 83% are singletons. Sequences were derived from CD4+ T cells from blood, sampled at the 22-month timepoint. Receptors were obtained from a human patient who received a liver transplant. Some of the T cells might come from the graft donor.

The gene calls are TRBV28 and TRBJ1-5, with D uncertain. The CDR3 is 11 amino acids. CDR1 is MDHEN and CDR2 is SYDVKM in the germline V gene. V gave up 4 bases and J gave up 8 bases, with 6 bases separating them. CDR3 sequence (DNA): TGTGCCAGCAGTTCCTGGGAGCCCCAGCATTTT. Protein: CASSSWEPQHF.

The V gene is TRBV5-1, the J gene TRBJ1-2; 7 bases agree with TRBD1. Losses at the gene ends were 3 bases for V and 10 bases for J; bases not matched to a gene: 9. In germline, CDR1 is SGHRS, CDR2 YFSETQ. The CDR3 covers 13 residues. CDR3 sequence (DNA): TGCGCCAGCAGCTATACAGGGGTAAAAGACTACACCTTC. It is translated as CASSYTGVKDYTF.

V is TRBV4-1 and J is TRBJ2-1, with 7 nucleotides matching TRBD2. The CDR3 spans 16 residues. V trimming: 2 bases; J trimming: 4 bases; junction bases outside the gene matches: 8. From germline, CDR1 is MGHRA and CDR2 YSYEKL. The CDR3 loop reads CASSQLAAILYNEQFF. CDR3 bases: TGCGCCAGCAGCCAACTAGCGGCTATACTTTACAATGAGCAGTTCTTC.

This clone was detected a few times. The chain joins TRBV18 to TRBJ2-7, with a possible D match to TRBD2 (6 bases). With 3 bases removed from V and 3 bases from J, the gap between germline ends came to 12 bases. The V gene's germline CDR1 is KGHSH and CDR2 LQKENI. The CDR3 has 14 amino acids. DNA of the CDR3: TGTGCCAGCTCACCCCGGGACGGGAGCTACGAGCAGTACTTC. It yields the protein CASSPRDGSYEQYF.

The rearrangement joins TRBV7-2 to TRBJ2-2; D not certain. V lost 4 bases and J 4 bases, leaving 7 bases between the germline ends. Per germline, CDR1 SGHTA and CDR2 FQGNSA. The CDR3 is 13 residues long. The CDR3 reads CASSSWGTGELFF. The CDR3 nucleotides are TGTGCCAGCAGCTCCTGGGGCACCGGGGAGCTGTTTTTT.

This clone has only one observation. The chain has TRBV2 and TRBJ1-3; D is unresolved. V gave up 6 bases and J gave up 6 bases, with 3 bases separating them. The germline CDR1 and CDR2 sequences are SNHLY and FYNNEI. The CDR3 is 10 residues long. The CDR3 loop reads CASRVNTIYF. In DNA form, the CDR3 reads TGTGCCAGCAGAGTAAACACCATATATTTT. The full variable domain, with the rest looked up from reference TRBV2 and TRBJ1-3, is EPEVTQTPSHQVTQMGQEVILRCVPISNHLYFYWYRQILGQKVEFLVSFYNNEISEKSEIFDDQFSVERPDGSNFTLKIRSTKLEDSAMYFCASRVNTIYFGEGSWLTVV.

This rearrangement joins TRBV13 to TRBJ2-1, with a tentative D call TRBD2 (5 bases). Germline lookup yields CDR1 PRHDT and CDR2 FYEKMQ (reference sequence). V was cut by 5 bases and J by 2 bases, with 16 bases left in between. The CDR3 runs to 16 residues. The DNA of the CDR3 is TGTGCCAGCAGCACCTCGGGGAGAGCTACCTACAATGAGCAGTTCTTC. It translates to CASSTSGRATYNEQFF.

The rearrangement uses TRBV6-5 and TRBJ2-6, with D hard to call. Looked up from germline, CDR1 is MNHEY and CDR2 is SVGAGI. The CDR3 has 16 amino acids. Trimming cost V 3 bases and J 0 bases, with 9 bases left between them. The CDR3 protein is CASSYFILSGANVLTF. CDR3 DNA: TGTGCCAGCAGTTATTTTATCCTCTCTGGGGCCAACGTCCTGACTTTC.

The count of this clone is one. The chain has TRBV11-2 and TRBJ2-2, with D possibly being TRBD2 (6 bases). Germline V gene sequence: CDR1 SGHAT, CDR2 FQNNGV. V shed 4 bases and J shed 0 bases, with 15 bases lying between them. This CDR3 region has 17 residues. In nucleotides, the CDR3 is TGTGCCAGCAGCTATCTAGCGAACTACGCGAACACCGGGGAGCTGTTTTTT. It is translated as CASSYLANYANTGELFF.

A remark on this clone: The junction departs from germline at one end; a sequencing error may be responsible. The chain is built from TRBV7-7 and TRBJ2-1; 13 bases line up with TRBD2. Per germline, CDR1 SSHAT and CDR2 FNYEAQ (reference sequence). The CDR3 sequence is 15 residues long. The CDR3 here is CASSLLAGGRYEQFF. Written as DNA, the CDR3 is TGTGCTAGCAGCCTACTAGCGGGGGGGAGGTATGAGCAGTTCTTC.

V usage is TRBV28 and J usage is TRBJ2-2, with a weak D call TRBD2 (5 bases). The CDR3 has 15 amino acids. The germline CDR1 and CDR2 sequences are MDHEN and SYDVKM. V lost 6 bases, J lost 6 bases, and 17 bases lay in between. The CDR3 here is CASRKSGISAGELFF. The CDR3 nucleotides read TGTGCCAGCAGGAAATCCGGGATCTCAGCCGGGGAGCTGTTTTTT.

Only one count was recorded for this clone. The chain uses TRBV19 and TRBJ1-1, with 9 bases that match TRBD1. CDR1 is LNHDA and CDR2 is SQIVND in the germline V gene (reference sequence). The junction had 5 bases not matched to a gene; V was cut back by 7 bases and J by 5 bases. This CDR3 spans 13 amino acids. CDR3 sequence: CASKRTGETEAFF. In nucleotides, the CDR3 is TGTGCCAGTAAAAGGACAGGGGAGACTGAAGCTTTCTTT.

V is TRBV18 and J is TRBJ1-4; 7 nucleotides match TRBD1. CDR3 size: 14 residues. CDR1 is KGHSH, CDR2 LQKENI, per germline. Trimming removed 4 bases from V and 6 bases from J; junction bases left unmatched: 5. The CDR3 DNA follows: TGTGCCAGCTCACAGGGGGCGAGTGATGAAAAACTGTTTTTT. It yields the protein CASSQGASDEKLFF.

This chain connects TRBV7-3 to TRBJ2-2; 8 nucleotides align to TRBD2. The CDR3 spans 16 residues. CDR1 and CDR2 (germline): SGHTA, FQGTGA. The ends lost 5 bases at V and 2 bases at J; junction bases unmatched: 7. CDR3 loop: CASSPRGGLNTGELFF. The CDR3 bases are TGTGCCAGCAGCCCCCGGGGGGGCCTTAACACCGGGGAGCTGTTTTTT.

This clone was detected only once. The chain employs TRBV19 and TRBJ1-2; no clear D gene. The CDR3 contains 14 residues. Germline assignment: CDR1 LNHDA and CDR2 SQIVND (reference sequence). Trimming stripped 3 bases from V and 0 bases from J, with 8 bases between. The DNA of the CDR3 is TGTGCCAGTAGTATTCGATCAGCTAACTATGGCTACACCTTC. Residues: CASSIRSANYGYTF.

This clone showed up just once. The chain has TRBV29-1 and TRBJ2-3; TRBD2 aligns across 11 bases. V shed 3 bases, J shed 4 bases, and the junction held 6 bases outside the gene matches. The germline gives CDR1 SQVTM, CDR2 ANQGSEA. The CDR3 sequence is 15 residues long. The CDR3 nucleotides read TGCAGCGTTGACGGATTAGCGGGGGGGCCAGATACGCAGTATTTT. Protein sequence: CSVDGLAGGPDTQYF.

J is TRBJ1-1 and V is TRBV29-1; D is ambiguous. V gave up 4 bases and J gave up 1 base, with 4 bases separating them. The CDR3 is made up of 11 amino acids. Germline V lookup: CDR1 SQVTM, CDR2 ANQGSEA. The CDR3 here is CSVAWNTEAFF. CDR3 bases: TGCAGCGTTGCTTGGAACACTGAAGCTTTCTTT.

DNA of the CDR3: TGTGCCAGCAGTTACGGTCAGGGGTACGAGCAGTACTTC. This codes for CASSYGQGYEQYF. This sequence joins TRBV27 and TRBJ2-7, with D maybe TRBD1 (6 bases). Trimming cost V 4 bases and J 4 bases, with 11 bases left between them. The CDR3 has 13 amino acids. From germline, CDR1 is MNHEY and CDR2 SMNVEV (reference sequence).

This chain uses TRBV15 with TRBJ2-5; D is unclear. The germline V gene encodes CDR1 LNHNV and CDR2 YYDKDF (reference sequence). The CDR3 sequence is 14 residues long. With 0 bases removed from V and 5 bases from J, the gap between germline ends came to 10 bases. The CDR3 loop reads CATSRDQAKETQYF. The CDR3 DNA is TGTGCCACCAGCAGAGATCAGGCCAAGGAGACCCAGTACTTC.

The chain recombines TRBV4-1 with TRBJ1-2; D is ambiguous. CDR1 and CDR2 from the germline V gene are MGHRA and YSYEKL. The CDR3 sequence is 16 residues long. V lost 2 bases, J lost 3 bases, and 16 bases lay in between. The CDR3 nucleotides are TGCGCCAGCAGCCAAACCGGGAGTTATGCGGACTATGGCTACACCTTC. Amino acids: CASSQTGSYADYGYTF.

The V gene is TRBV15, the J gene TRBJ2-5, with 12 bases matching TRBD2. The CDR3 extends over 18 amino acids. Trimming cost V 1 base and J 2 bases; bases outside gene matches: 8. Germline CDR1 LNHNV, CDR2 YYDKDF (reference sequence). Here the CDR3 DNA reads TGTGCCACCAGCAGAGGTCCCCCTAGCGGGGGGGGACAAGAGACCCAGTACTTC. Protein: CATSRGPPSGGGQETQYF.

The chain recombines TRBV4-3 with TRBJ2-1; D may be TRBD2 (5 bases). There are 15 residues in the CDR3. The V end was cut by 4 bases, the J end by 0 bases, with 10 bases between. Germline values: CDR1 LGHNA, CDR2 YSLEER. The chain's CDR3 is CASSPPGFSYNEQFF. CDR3 nucleotide sequence: TGCGCCAGCAGCCCTCCGGGGTTCTCCTACAATGAGCAGTTCTTC.

This clone has just one count. The V call is TRBV6-4, the J call TRBJ2-3; D unresolved. The germline V gene has CDR1 MRHNA and CDR2 SNTAGT. CDR3 length: 14 amino acids. Trimming pared 10 bases from V and 0 bases from J, leaving 14 bases between. CDR3: CATASSLSTDTQYF. The CDR3 DNA follows: TGTGCCACCGCCTCTTCACTGAGCACAGATACGCAGTATTTT.

V gene TRBV7-9 combines with J gene TRBJ2-3; weak D call: TRBD2 (6 bases). Germline V gene sequence: CDR1 SEHNR, CDR2 FQNEAQ (reference sequence). The CDR3 is 16 amino acids. V lost 7 bases to trimming and J lost 1 base, with 18 bases between them. The DNA for the CDR3 is TGTGCCAGCACCCAGAATCGGGACTCCCGCACAGATACGCAGTATTTT. Encoded protein: CASTQNRDSRTDTQYF.

The chain joins TRBV11-2 to TRBJ1-2; 7 bases map to TRBD1. The CDR3 is made up of 13 amino acids. With V trimmed by 3 bases and J by 7 bases, 5 bases remained unmatched. Germline CDR1 SGHAT, CDR2 FQNNGV. The CDR3 nucleotides read TGTGCCAGCAGCTTGGACAGGATCGGTGGCTACACCTTC. Protein sequence: CASSLDRIGGYTF.

The chain is built from TRBV4-2 and TRBJ2-1, with D uncertain. The CDR3 is made up of 13 amino acids. Between the trimmed V and J ends, which lost 0 bases and 9 bases, there was a span of 9 bases. In germline, CDR1 is LGHNA, CDR2 YNFKEQ. This CDR3 reads CASSQEKWAEQFF. CDR3 nucleotides: TGTGCCAGCAGCCAAGAAAAATGGGCTGAGCAGTTCTTC.

The table lists this clone with a count of one. This chain joins TRBV12-2 and TRBJ2-5; TRBD2, the D gene given by the table, was not confirmed from the DNA. TRBV12-2 constitutes a pseudogene. The CDR3 has 15 residues. DNA for the CDR3: TGTGCAAGTCGCTTAAGATCCGAGCACCAAGAGACCCAGTACTTC. This translates into CASRLRSEHQETQYF.

The rearrangement joins TRBV7-2 to TRBJ1-6, with 7 bases identical to TRBD1. Germline V lookup: CDR1 SGHTA, CDR2 FQGNSA. With 5 bases clipped from V and 10 bases from J, the junction kept 17 bases outside the gene matches. The CDR3 consists of 17 residues. CDR3 residues: CASSTGPDRSRRSPLHF. The CDR3 coding sequence is TGTGCCAGCAGCACAGGACCGGACAGGTCGCGTCGATCACCCCTCCACTTT.

The chain has TRBV13 and TRBJ2-3, with a weak D call TRBD2 (6 bases). The V and J ends lost 5 bases and 6 bases respectively, with 6 bases between them. The CDR3 contains 11 residues. CDR1 and CDR2 (germline): PRHDT, FYEKMQ (reference sequence). The CDR3 nucleotides read TGTGCCAGCAGCGGGGGGGATACGCAGTATTTT. Translation gives CASSGGDTQYF. Complete variable domain (other parts from reference TRBV13 and TRBJ2-3): AAGVIQSPRHLIKEKRETATLKCYPIPRHDTVYWYQQGPGQDPQFLISFYEKMQSDKGSIPDRFSAQQFSDYHSELNMSSLELGDSALYFCASSGGDTQYFGPGTRLTVL.

The chain has TRBV6-1 and TRBJ2-1; 9 positions match TRBD2. The length of the CDR3 is 14 residues. Germline V gene lookup returns CDR1 MNHNS and CDR2 SASEGT. V dropped 7 bases and J dropped 4; count of bases not matched to a gene: 5. CDR3 amino acids: CASTASGGYNEQFF. The CDR3 nucleotides read TGTGCCAGCACGGCCAGCGGGGGGTACAATGAGCAGTTCTTC.

The CDR3 DNA reads as TGTGCCAGCAGCAAGAGACAGGGCGCCGGGGCTAACTATGGCTACACCTTC. As protein: CASSKRQGAGANYGYTF. The chain links TRBV5-6 to TRBJ1-2; 7 bases line up with TRBD1. Germline V gene data show CDR1 as SGHDT and CDR2 as YYEEEE. With 4 bases clipped from V and 0 bases from J, the junction kept 12 bases outside the gene matches. The CDR3 is made up of 17 amino acids.